The T cell receptor (beta chain) under discussion was sequenced for a study of T-cell reconstitution after alpha-beta-depleted transplantation in children. The sample holds a few counts of this clonotype. The germline V gene has CDR1 SGHTA and CDR2 FQGNSA. The CDR3 length is 13 residues. Deletions cut 7 bases from V and 6 bases from J, with 16 bases between. Unique molecular identifiers tagged the TCRbeta library. MiXCR, run by TCRdb on the PCR reads, gives a single entry per CDR3 protein. Of approximately 150,000 distinct CDR3 sequences in the sample, around 8.5% were seen once. This specimen consisted of PBMCs, mostly from graft donor cells, obtained 180 days after TCRalphabeta/CD19-depleted stem cell transplant. The J gene is TRBJ2-7, the V gene TRBV7-2; D not resolved. This sequence was found in a female patient aged 2-9 years who had a stem cell transplant for congenital amegakaryocytic thrombocytopenia, so the T cells may come from the graft donor. CDR3 region: CASTRSGVSEQYF. The CDR3, as DNA: TGTGCCAGCACCCGGAGTGGGGTTAGCGAGCAGTACTTC. Full variable domain (rest looked up from reference TRBV7-2 and TRBJ2-7): GAGVSQSPSNKVTEKGKDVELRCDPISGHTALYWYRQSLGQGLEFLIYFQGNSAPDKSGLPSDRFSAERTGGSVSTLTIQRTQQEDSAVYLCASTRSGVSEQYFGPGTRLTVT.